This T cell receptor beta chain was captured in a study of T cells after yellow fever vaccination. Study-wide context: SMART-Seq v4 Ultra Low Input served to prepare low-cell-number fractions.

The CDR3 runs to 15 residues. The V gene end was trimmed by 0 bases and the J gene end by 3 bases; junction bases not matched to a gene: 4. The germline CDR1 and CDR2 sequences are SGDLS and YYNGEE. Template switching by 5'RACE produced TCR cDNA, adding a universal primer site and UMIs. TCRdb redid the calling of the 5' RACE reads with MiXCR, one entry per CDR3 protein. The sample lists about 170,000 distinct CDR3 sequences, 9.5% to 12% occurring once. Concerning this clonotype: Its antigen is unidentified.

Study conclusions and caveats: Repertoires sorted by FACS could include abundant clonotypes that are contaminants from the bulk population.

The source material was CD8+ T cells sorted from PBMCs, sampled 15 days after the yellow fever booster vaccination. This chain connects TRBV9 to TRBJ2-3, with TRBD2 matching over 7 bases. This clonotype was sampled from a man aged 18 to 30 who received the YFV17D yellow fever vaccine. The CDR3 reads CASSVVGSGTDTQYF. In DNA, the CDR3 is TGTGCCAGCAGCGTAGTGGGTAGCGGGACAGATACGCAGTATTTT. Filled out from reference TRBV9 and TRBJ2-3, the complete variable domain reads DSGVTQTPKHLITATGQRVTLRCSPRSGDLSVYWYQQSLDQGLQFLIQYYNGEERAKGNILERFSAQQFPDLHSELNLSSLELGDSALYFCASSVVGSGTDTQYFGPGTRLTVL.